This TCR beta chain was sequenced in a study of cytomegalovirus exposure and HLA in healthy donors. Findings and limits, study-wide: As a later analysis revealed, the rate of TCR association differed by HLA locus, with DRB1 most and HLA-C fewest. It was 150 or so TCR beta chains that were listed as cytomegalovirus-associated.

The sample holds a few counts of this clone. Its antigen is unidentified. Vbeta (60) and Jbeta (13) primers were used in the PCR. The table came from immunoSEQ multiplex PCR; TCRdb's copy has only in-frame clones and leaves some out. The table lists approximately 290,000 clones, about 80% of them singletons. V shed 2 bases and J 1 base; nucleotides not matched to a gene: 10. Germline CDR1 is SGHDT and CDR2 is YYEEEE. The CDR3 consists of 17 residues. The source is a girl between 2 and 10 years old in good health and CMV-seronegative. The sequenced sample was PBMCs. The chain carries TRBV5-6 and TRBJ1-1, with TRBD1 matching 8 bases. The CDR3 spells CASSFRRRTGKNTEAFF. The CDR3 DNA reads TGTGCCAGCAGCTTCCGCCGAAGGACAGGGAAGAACACTGAAGCTTTCTTT.